The source of this T cell receptor (beta chain) is a study of blood T cell repertoires in COVID-19. Study details: Whether acute or convalescent, the COVID-19 samples came from the United States, Italy and Spain. T cells, B-cell-depleted T cells, or PBMCs provided the cDNA or gDNA that served as material.

Enrolled during active infection, Seattle patients were then followed longitudinally. With V trimmed by 5 bases and J by 7 bases, 6 bases remained unmatched. Germline CDR1 reads MDHEN; CDR2 reads SYDVKM. The CDR3 sequence is 13 residues long. The assay was immunoSEQ multiplex PCR, and TCRdb's table has in-frame clones only and misses some. Altogether around 270,000 clones are present, around nine tenths being singletons, with the ten largest covering 5.2%. The chain carries TRBV28 and TRBJ1-1; 8 nucleotides line up with TRBD1. The receptor comes from a woman aged 60-75 years with COVID-19, enrolled during active disease. Sequencing input: peripheral blood. The CDR3 bases are TGTGCCAGCAGTATACAGGGGGGACTTGAAGCTTTCTTT. Amino acid sequence: CASSIQGGLEAFF.